The subject of this entry is one T cell receptor (beta chain). Its antigen is undetermined. V lost 6 bases and J 2 bases, leaving 8 bases between the germline ends. Germline V gene data show CDR1 as MNHNS and CDR2 as SASEGT. The CDR3 is 13 residues long. This sample is drawn from a study of response to subunit inactivated influenza vaccine. Regarding the study as a whole: Authors suggested each seasonal flu vaccination may recruit only limited numbers of new T cells.

TCRdb called the RT-PCR reads again in MiXCR, with one record for every CDR3 protein. Altogether about 700,000 distinct CDR3 sequences are present, around 14% being singletons, with the ten largest covering around 7%. Sequencing used PBMCs from blood, obtained less than 15 days before vaccination. The source of this sequence is a man aged 50 to 60 who received an inactivated influenza vaccine. The chain links TRBV6-1 to TRBJ2-4; D gene uncertain. DNA for the CDR3: TGTGCCAGCAGCGAACAGCCCAAAAACATTCAGTACTTC. Protein product: CASSEQPKNIQYF.